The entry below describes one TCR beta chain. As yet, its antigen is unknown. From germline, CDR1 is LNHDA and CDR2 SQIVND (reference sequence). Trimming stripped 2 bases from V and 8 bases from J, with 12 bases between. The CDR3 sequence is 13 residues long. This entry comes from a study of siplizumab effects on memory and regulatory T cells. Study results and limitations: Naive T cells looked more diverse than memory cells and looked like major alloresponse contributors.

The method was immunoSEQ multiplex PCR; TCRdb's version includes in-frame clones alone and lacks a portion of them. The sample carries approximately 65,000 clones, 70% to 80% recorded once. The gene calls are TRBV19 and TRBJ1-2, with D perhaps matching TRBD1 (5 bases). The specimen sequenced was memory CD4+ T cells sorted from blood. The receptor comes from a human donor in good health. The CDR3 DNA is TGTGCCAGTAGTATAAAAGAGGGGACCGGCTACACCTTC. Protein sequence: CASSIKEGTGYTF.